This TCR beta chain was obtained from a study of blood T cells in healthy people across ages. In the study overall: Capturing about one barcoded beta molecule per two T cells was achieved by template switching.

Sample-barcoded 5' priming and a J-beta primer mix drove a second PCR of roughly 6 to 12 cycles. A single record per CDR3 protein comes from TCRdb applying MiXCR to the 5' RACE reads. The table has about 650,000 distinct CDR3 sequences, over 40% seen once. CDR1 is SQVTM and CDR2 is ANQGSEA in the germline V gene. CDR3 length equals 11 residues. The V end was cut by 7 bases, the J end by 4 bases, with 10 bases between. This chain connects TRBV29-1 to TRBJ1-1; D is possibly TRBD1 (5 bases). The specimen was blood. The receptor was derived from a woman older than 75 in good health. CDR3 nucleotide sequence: TGCAGCGGGGGGAGGGCCACTGAAGCTTTCTTT. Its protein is CSGGRATEAFF.